This TCR beta chain was captured in a study of T cell responses to AZD1222 COVID-19 vaccine. Study at large: Analyses pooled second doses at about 4 or about 12 weeks.

Worth noting for this clone: Its specificity is unknown.

Method: immunoSEQ multiplex PCR; TCRdb's copy keeps in-frame clones and lacks some. The table has 150,000 to 200,000 clones, roughly 87% seen once; the top ten hold about 3%. Study outcomes and limitations: Donors in the cohort were predominantly white British and more often female, and clonal diversity was possibly underestimated. The study sampled repertoires only after the peak T cell response.

This CDR3 comprises 14 residues. Trimming at V came to 6 bases and at J to 3 bases, leaving 3 bases not matched to a gene. The V gene's germline CDR1 is MNHEY and CDR2 SVGAGI. The receptor's source is an adult in good health. This chain uses TRBV6-5 with TRBJ1-1, with 11 positions matching TRBD1. The sample here was peripheral blood, taken on day 0 of AZD1222 vaccination. CDR3 protein: CASRRTGGYTEAFF. DNA of the CDR3: TGTGCCAGCAGACGGACAGGGGGCTACACTGAAGCTTTCTTT.